The 25 T cell receptor beta chains below come from one sample, sequenced in a study of T cells in women clearing cervical HPV infection. Profiled with immunoSEQ multiplex PCR; TCRdb holds only in-frame clones, not every one. Seen in this sample are fewer than 30,000 clones; the ten most common clones hold 6.5% to 7%. Material: blood buffy coat. The receptors were sampled from a woman between 18 and 69 years old with a cervical HPV16 infection that either progressed to CIN3+ or cleared (not recorded which).

Notes on this clone: Sequencing ends 3 residues short of the CDR3 end; the germline J gene provides the rest. This chain uses TRBV20-1 with TRBJ2-6; D is possibly TRBD1 (7 bases). CDR3 length: 18 amino acids. V was clipped by 0 bases and J by 0 bases, with 15 bases between them. The germline V gene encodes CDR1 DFQATT and CDR2 SNEGSKA (reference sequence). The CDR3 here is CSARDRGTVSSGANVLTF. CDR3 bases read: TGCAGTGCTAGAGATCGGGGGACAGTCAGCTCTGGGGCCAACGTC.

A word on this clone: The read finishes 3 residues shy of the CDR3 end, and the germline J gene is used to complete it. The genes are TRBV6-1 and TRBJ1-5; no definite D call. CDR1 and CDR2 (germline): MNHNS, SASEGT. Between the trimmed V and J ends, which lost 2 bases and 4 bases, there was a span of 15 bases. The CDR3 has 16 residues. CDR3 DNA, as far as it was read: TGTGCCAGCAGTGAATTCGGTCATAACCCTAATCAGCCC. This translates into CASSEFGHNPNQP. Given in full, the CDR3 is CASSEFGHNPNQPQHF.

On this clone: The CDR3 end falls 3 residues outside the read, so it is completed with the germline J gene. The chain uses TRBV28 and TRBJ2-1; D is perhaps TRBD2 (6 bases). CDR1 and CDR2 (germline): MDHEN, SYDVKM. V dropped 5 bases and J dropped 4 bases, with 18 bases sitting between them. The CDR3 is 16 residues long. The sequenced CDR3 bases are TGTGCCAGCAGTAGTACCGGGACTTTAAAATACAATGAG. Protein: CASSSTGTLKYNE. From start to end, the CDR3 is CASSSTGTLKYNEQFF.

With regard to this clone: The read halts 3 residues ahead of the CDR3 end, with the missing end drawn from the germline J gene. The rearrangement uses TRBV7-7 and TRBJ2-5, with D possibly TRBD1 on 5 matching bases. Germline V gene sequence: CDR1 SSHAT, CDR2 FNYEAQ (reference sequence). This CDR3 has 14 amino acids. The sequenced CDR3 bases are TGTGCTCGCAGCTTGACACAGGATGGAGAGACC. Its protein product is CARSLTQDGET. The whole CDR3 sequence is CARSLTQDGETQYF. Full variable domain (missing parts from reference TRBV7-7 and TRBJ2-5): GAGVSQSPRYKVTKRGQDVTLRCDPISSHATLYWYQQALGQGPEFLTYFNYEAQPDKSGLPSDRFSAERPEGSISTLTIQRTEQRDSAMYRCARSLTQDGETQYFGPGTRLLVL.

Regarding this clone: The read ends 3 residues before the CDR3 terminus; that terminus is restored from the germline J gene. The V and J genes are TRBV2 and TRBJ2-7; D assignment may be TRBD1 or TRBD2 (5 bases each). This CDR3 region has 12 residues. Germline CDR1 reads SNHLY; CDR2 reads FYNNEI. The ends were cut back, 6 bases at V and 4 bases at J, with 10 bases in the middle. CDR3: CASREDIYEQYF. The CDR3 DNA, read in part, is TGTGCCAGCAGGGAGGACATATACGAG. Full variable domain (rest looked up from reference TRBV2 and TRBJ2-7): EPEVTQTPSHQVTQMGQEVILRCVPISNHLYFYWYRQILGQKVEFLVSFYNNEISEKSEIFDDQFSVERPDGSNFTLKIRSTKLEDSAMYFCASREDIYEQYFGPGTRLTVT.

As to this clone: Coverage ceases 3 residues before the CDR3 finishes, and the germline J gene fills in the end. The chain uses TRBV7-8 and TRBJ2-1; TRBD2 agrees at 8 bases. Germline loops: CDR1 SGHVS, CDR2 FQNEAQ. Losses at the gene ends were 3 bases for V and 9 bases for J; bases not matched to a gene: 13. The length of the CDR3 is 16 residues. This chain's CDR3 is CASSLWAGLGASEQFF. The CDR3 DNA, read in part, is TGTGCCAGCAGCTTGTGGGCGGGACTAGGCGCCAGTGAG.

About this clone itself: The read terminates 3 residues ahead of where the CDR3 ends, so the germline J gene completes it. The rearrangement joins TRBV19 to TRBJ2-7, with no clear D. This CDR3 has 14 residues. Per the germline V gene, CDR1 is LNHDA and CDR2 is SQIVND (reference sequence). Trimming shortened V by 0 bases and J by 1 base, and 7 bases separated the two germline ends. The part of the CDR3 DNA that was read is TGTGCCAGTAGTATAGATGGCTTTTCCTACGAG. Its protein is CASSIDGFSYE. In full, the CDR3 is CASSIDGFSYEQYF.

Points on this clone: The read ends 3 residues early relative to the CDR3; the germline J gene fills the gap. The chain couples TRBV5-6 to TRBJ1-2; possibly TRBD1 for D (5 bases). Deletions cut 1 base from V and 4 bases from J, with 5 bases between. Germline V lookup: CDR1 SGHDT, CDR2 YYEEEE. The CDR3 covers 12 residues. Incomplete CDR3 DNA: TGTGCCAGCAGCTTGAGGGGCTATGGC. This codes for CASSLRGYG. The CDR3, in full, reads CASSLRGYGYTF.

Details on this clone: The read terminates 3 residues ahead of where the CDR3 ends, so the germline J gene completes it. The chain combines TRBV30 with TRBJ2-7; no definite D call. V was trimmed by 3 bases and J by 1 base, leaving 7 bases between them. The CDR3 totals 12 residues. Germline-derived CDR1 and CDR2 are GTSNPN and SVGIG (reference sequence). The CDR3 is CAWSRHSYEQYF. CDR3 bases read: TGTGCCTGGAGCAGACATTCCTACGAG.

Comment on this clone: The sequence runs out 3 residues before the end of the CDR3; the remainder is reconstructed from the germline J gene. This chain joins TRBV13 and TRBJ2-1; 10 nucleotides match TRBD1. The CDR3 loop spans 15 amino acids. Germline-derived CDR1 and CDR2 are PRHDT and FYEKMQ (reference sequence). The V gene end was trimmed by 5 bases and the J gene end by 8 bases; junction bases not matched to a gene: 9. The CDR3 is CASSAGTGEVDEQFF. The part of the CDR3 DNA that was read is TGTGCCAGCAGCGCCGGGACAGGGGAGGTGGATGAG. Full variable domain (rest looked up from reference TRBV13 and TRBJ2-1): AAGVIQSPRHLIKEKRETATLKCYPIPRHDTVYWYQQGPGQDPQFLISFYEKMQSDKGSIPDRFSAQQFSDYHSELNMSSLELGDSALYFCASSAGTGEVDEQFFGPGTRLTVL.

As for this clone: The read ends 3 residues shy of where the CDR3 ends; the end is completed using the germline J gene. Other DNA sequences in this specimen translate into the identical CDR3. The genes are TRBV7-6 and TRBJ1-3; D ambiguous. V was trimmed by 5 bases and J by 3 bases, leaving 14 bases between them. CDR1 and CDR2 (germline): SGHVS, FNYEAQ. There are 15 residues in the CDR3. The CDR3 spells CASSLRVGGGNTIYF. The CDR3 DNA, read in part, is TGTGCCAGCAGCCTTAGGGTGGGTGGTGGAAACACC.

Comment on this clone: The CDR3 extends 3 residues past the end of the read, so its final part is completed from the germline J gene. This chain links TRBV7-6 with TRBJ2-1; TRBD2 matches at 10 bases. V shed 5 bases and J 0 bases; nucleotides not matched to a gene: 10. The CDR3 is made up of 18 amino acids. CDR1 is SGHVS and CDR2 is FNYEAQ in the germline V gene. The CDR3 region is CASSTRGLATHSYNEQFF. The CDR3 bases that were read are TGTGCCAGCAGCACTCGGGGACTAGCGACCCACTCCTACAATGAG.

As for this clone: The read stops 3 residues short of the end of the CDR3; the missing end is completed from the germline J gene. The chain has TRBV7-6 and TRBJ2-3; D possibly corresponds to TRBD1 (5 bases). From germline, CDR1 is SGHVS and CDR2 FNYEAQ. V was clipped by 1 base and J by 6 bases, with 11 bases between them. This CDR3 spans 14 amino acids. This chain's CDR3 is CASSLGSRADTQYF. The covered CDR3 bases are TGTGCCAGCAGCTTAGGTTCCAGGGCTGATACG. The full variable domain, its missing parts supplied by reference TRBV7-6 and TRBJ2-3, is GAGVSQSPRYKVTKRGQDVALRCDPISGHVSLYWYRQALGQGPEFLTYFNYEAQQDKSGLPNDRFSAERPEGSISTLTIQRTEQRDSAMYRCASSLGSRADTQYFGPGTRLTVL.

Of note for this clone: The DNA ends 3 residues before the CDR3 does, and the rest of the CDR3 is filled in from the germline J gene. The chain couples TRBV19 to TRBJ2-7; TRBD1 matches 9 bases. The CDR3 contains 14 residues. The V and J ends lost 7 bases and 6 bases, in that order; junction bases with no gene match: 10. Germline CDR1 LNHDA, CDR2 SQIVND (reference sequence). CDR3 DNA, as far as it was read: TGTGCCAGTAATAGGGACAGGGCGACATCCGAG. Translation: CASNRDRATSE. Given in full, the CDR3 is CASNRDRATSEQYF.

Comments on this clone: The read falls 3 residues short of the CDR3 end, and the missing part is taken from the germline J gene. The chain joins TRBV6-4 to TRBJ1-2; 9 bases map to TRBD1. The CDR3 has 16 amino acids. Germline CDR1 and CDR2: MRHNA and SNTAGT. Trimming cost V 3 bases and J 2 bases; bases outside gene matches: 7. The CDR3: CASSENTGTGNYGYTF. The CDR3 DNA, read in part, is TGTGCCAGCAGTGAGAATACCGGGACAGGGAACTATGGC.

Partial CDR3 DNA: TGTGCCAGTAGTACTAGCGGGAGGGCTGAC. It translates to CASSTSGRAD. The whole CDR3 protein is CASSTSGRADYTF. This chain uses TRBV19 with TRBJ1-2; D ambiguous. The CDR3 is cut off 3 residues early in the read; its end comes from the germline J gene. Looked up from germline, CDR1 is LNHDA and CDR2 is SQIVND (reference sequence). CDR3 length: 13 amino acids.

A remark on this clone: The read finishes 3 residues shy of the CDR3 end, and the germline J gene is used to complete it. The rearrangement joins TRBV6-1 to TRBJ2-3; D call uncertain. The CDR3 has 14 residues. CDR1 is MNHNS, CDR2 SASEGT, per germline. CDR3 sequence: CASSERASKETQYF. The sequenced part of the CDR3 DNA is TGTGCCAGCAGTGAAAGAGCGAGCAAAGAGACG.

Remarks on this clone: The CDR3 end falls 3 residues outside the read, so it is completed with the germline J gene. The chain couples TRBV19 to TRBJ2-7; a weak D match, TRBD1 (5 bases). Germline CDR1 is LNHDA and CDR2 is SQIVND (reference sequence). The V and J ends lost 10 bases and 3 bases respectively, with 16 bases between them. CDR3 size: 13 residues. The part of the CDR3 DNA that was read is TGTGCCACCAAGGAGACAGTCTTCTACGAG. This sequence encodes CATKETVFYE. The whole CDR3 sequence is CATKETVFYEQYF. Combining the CDR3 with reference TRBV19 and TRBJ2-7 gives the whole variable domain DGGITQSPKYLFRKEGQNVTLSCEQNLNHDAMYWYRQDPGQGLRLIYYSQIVNDFQKGDIAEGYSVSREKKESFPLTVTSAQKNPTAFYLCATKETVFYEQYFGPGTRLTVT.

With respect to this clone: The CDR3 goes on 3 residues after the read ends, and that part is filled in from the germline J gene. The rearrangement links TRBV20-1 to TRBJ2-2; TRBD1 matches 8 bases. The V gene's germline CDR1 is DFQATT and CDR2 SNEGSKA (reference sequence). The CDR3 contains 18 residues. The CDR3 sequence: CSARQTPGQGGFDEKLFF. The part of the CDR3 DNA that was read is TGCAGTGCTAGGCAAACCCCAGGACAGGGTGGATTCGATGAAAAG.

The CDR3 loop reads CASSLEAGGAETQYF. CDR3 bases read: TGTGCCAGCAGCTTAGAAGCAGGGGGCGCGGAGACC. The chain links TRBV7-8 to TRBJ2-5, with 8 bases aligning to TRBD1. The CDR3 end falls 3 residues outside the read, so it is completed with the germline J gene. Germline V gene sequence: CDR1 SGHVS, CDR2 FQNEAQ. J lost 5 bases, V lost 1 base, and 6 bases had no gene match. The CDR3 totals 15 residues.

A note on this clone: The CDR3 is cut off 3 residues early in the read; its end comes from the germline J gene. This chain uses TRBV7-9 with TRBJ1-2; 7 nucleotides agree with TRBD1. CDR1 SEHNR and CDR2 FQNEAQ come from the germline V gene (reference sequence). The CDR3 has 15 residues. The sequenced part of the CDR3 DNA is TGTGCCAGCAGCTCCGACAGGGTACCCATCTACGAC. Translated, it gives CASSSDRVPIYD. In full, the CDR3 is CASSSDRVPIYDYTF.

Points on this clone: The read ends 3 residues early relative to the CDR3; the germline J gene fills the gap. The chain carries TRBV20-1 and TRBJ1-2, with TRBD1 matching over 8 bases. Germline V gene sequence: CDR1 DFQATT, CDR2 SNEGSKA (reference sequence). V trimming: 3 bases; J trimming: 2 bases; junction bases outside the gene matches: 8. The CDR3 consists of 15 residues. The CDR3 is CSASPRDRLNYGYTF. The sequenced CDR3 bases are TGCAGTGCTAGTCCCCGGGACAGGCTGAACTATGGC.

For this clone: The CDR3 end is not reached by the read, which stops 3 residues before it; the germline J gene fills it in. This rearrangement joins TRBV6-1 to TRBJ1-1, with 12 bases that match TRBD1. V lost 3 bases and J lost 6; bases outside the gene matches: 5. CDR3 length: 15 amino acids. In germline, CDR1 is MNHNS, CDR2 SASEGT. CDR3 DNA (partial): TGTGCCAGCAGTGATGCGGGACAGGGGGCCCCTGAA. Translating it yields CASSDAGQGAPE. The entire CDR3 protein is CASSDAGQGAPEAFF.

In the case of this clone: The read falls 3 residues short of the CDR3 end, and the missing part is taken from the germline J gene. The rearrangement links TRBV7-9 to TRBJ2-3; TRBD1 matches at 7 bases. This CDR3 is built from 14 residues. The germline V gene encodes CDR1 SEHNR and CDR2 FQNEAQ (reference sequence). V lost 1 base and J lost 6; bases outside the gene matches: 4. The part of the CDR3 DNA that was read is TGTGCCAGCAGCTTAGATCAGGGGGTGGATACG. Encoded protein: CASSLDQGVDT. The CDR3 in its entirety is CASSLDQGVDTQYF.

The CDR3 protein is CASSEHMDTQYF. The CDR3 bases that were read are TGTGCCAGCAGCGAACATATGGATACG. This chain joins TRBV11-2 and TRBJ2-3; D is undetermined. The CDR3 is cut off 3 residues early in the read; its end comes from the germline J gene. The CDR3 runs to 12 residues. Germline V gene lookup returns CDR1 SGHAT and CDR2 FQNNGV. V lost 5 bases and J 6 bases, leaving 9 bases between the germline ends. The whole variable domain, remainder taken from reference TRBV11-2 and TRBJ2-3, is EAGVAQSPRYKIIEKRQSVAFWCNPISGHATLYWYQQILGQGPKLLIQFQNNGVVDDSQLPKDRFSAERLKGVDSTLKIQPAKLEDSAVYLCASSEHMDTQYFGPGTRLTVL.